These 16 T cell receptor beta chains were sequenced from one sample in a study of OX40 agonist ivuxolimab in advanced cancers. Sequencing used immunoSEQ multiplex PCR; TCRdb keeps in-frame clones, though not all of them. The data contain around 34,000 clones, over 85% of them singletons. This sample comprised CD4+ or CD8+ T cells sorted from blood, obtained in a trial of the OX40 agonist ivuxolimab. All receptors derive from an adult with an advanced solid tumor such as melanoma, head and neck, liver or kidney cancer.

V and J are TRBV27 and TRBJ1-2, with 7 bases that match TRBD1. V trimming: 5 bases; J trimming: 7 bases; junction bases outside the gene matches: 4. There are 12 residues in the CDR3. The germline V gene has CDR1 MNHEY and CDR2 SMNVEV (reference sequence). CDR3 amino acids: CASSPGGSGYTF. The CDR3 DNA sequence: TGTGCCAGCAGTCCAGGGGGTTCTGGCTACACCTTC.

The chain combines TRBV7-9 with TRBJ2-4; TRBD1 might be the D (6 bases). The germline V and J ends were trimmed by 7 bases and 7 bases, with 20 bases remaining between them. This CDR3 spans 15 amino acids. Germline values: CDR1 SEHNR, CDR2 FQNEAQ (reference sequence). The CDR3 region is CASTETGSIQNIQYF. The CDR3 region has the DNA TGTGCCAGCACCGAGACAGGTTCCATCCAGAACATTCAGTACTTC.

V gene TRBV2 combines with J gene TRBJ1-2; D remains unclear. This CDR3 has 13 amino acids. The germline gives CDR1 SNHLY, CDR2 FYNNEI. Deletions cut 6 bases from V and 6 bases from J, with 14 bases between. The CDR3 nucleotides are TGTGCCAGCAGATCGACTGAGGGAAATGGCTACACCTTC. Protein product: CASRSTEGNGYTF.

This chain joins TRBV9 and TRBJ1-2, with unresolved D. Germline V gene sequence: CDR1 SGDLS, CDR2 YYNGEE. The CDR3 runs to 15 residues. V was trimmed by 0 bases and J by 0 bases, leaving 9 bases between them. This CDR3 reads CASSVAPEPNYGYTF. The CDR3 DNA follows: TGTGCCAGCAGCGTAGCTCCAGAACCTAACTATGGCTACACCTTC.

V and J are TRBV6-5 and TRBJ2-3; D not certain. CDR3 length equals 12 residues. Per the germline V gene, CDR1 is MNHEY and CDR2 is SVGAGI. Deletions cut 5 bases from V and 1 base from J, with 4 bases between. CDR3 sequence (DNA): TGTGCCAGCAGTGAGGGCACAGATACGCAGTATTTT. Translating gives CASSEGTDTQYF.

This chain joins TRBV29-1 and TRBJ2-2, with no clear D. Germline V lookup: CDR1 SQVTM, CDR2 ANQGSEA. V lost 4 bases and J lost 5, with 8 bases in between. The CDR3 spans 12 residues. CDR3: CSVVWVTGELFF. The CDR3 DNA follows: TGCAGCGTTGTTTGGGTTACCGGGGAGCTGTTTTTT.

The V and J genes are TRBV7-9 and TRBJ2-7; 10 bases agree with TRBD1. This CDR3 region has 14 residues. The germline V gene encodes CDR1 SEHNR and CDR2 FQNEAQ (reference sequence). J lost 2 bases, V lost 3 bases, and 1 base had no gene match. The CDR3 loop reads CASSFDRGPYEQYF. CDR3 in DNA: TGTGCCAGCAGCTTCGACAGGGGGCCCTACGAGCAGTACTTC.

V is TRBV5-4 and J is TRBJ2-3; D uncertain. V was clipped by 2 bases and J by 2 bases, with 12 bases between them. Germline-derived CDR1 and CDR2 are SGHNT and YYREEE (reference sequence). This CDR3 is 15 amino acids long. The CDR3 sequence is CASSFTGAYTDTQYF. The DNA of the CDR3 is TGTGCCAGCAGCTTTACGGGTGCTTACACAGATACGCAGTATTTT.

The rearrangement links TRBV7-9 to TRBJ2-3, with unresolved D. Germline loops: CDR1 SEHNR, CDR2 FQNEAQ (reference sequence). V was cut by 5 bases and J by 2 bases, with 5 bases left in between. The CDR3 spans 12 residues. CDR3 in DNA: TGTGCCAGCAGCCCATACACAGATACGCAGTATTTT. Protein: CASSPYTDTQYF.

This clone was seen a single time. This sequence joins TRBV27 and TRBJ2-5, with 14 bases identical to TRBD2. Germline trimming cut 5 bases from V and 4 bases from J; bases unmatched to any gene: 3. Per the germline V gene, CDR1 is MNHEY and CDR2 is SMNVEV (reference sequence). This CDR3 has 15 residues. The CDR3 DNA reads TGTGCCAGCAGTGTCGGGACTAGCGGGAGAGAGACCCAGTACTTC. It specifies CASSVGTSGRETQYF.

The CDR3 region is CASSIKTGGRNTEAFF. DNA of the CDR3: TGTGCCAGTAGTATTAAAACAGGGGGAAGGAACACTGAAGCTTTCTTT. The chain joins TRBV19 to TRBJ1-1; TRBD1 agrees at 8 bases. There are 16 residues in the CDR3. The trim removed 3 bases at V and 1 base at J, leaving 7 bases unmatched. CDR1 and CDR2 (germline): LNHDA, SQIVND (reference sequence).

The gene calls are TRBV5-1 and TRBJ2-1, with 14 nucleotides matching TRBD2. Germline V CDR1 and CDR2: SGHRS, YFSETQ. V shed 9 bases and J 8 bases; nucleotides not matched to a gene: 16. The CDR3 has 17 amino acids. CDR3: CATEESGTSGSIDEQFF. In nucleotides, the CDR3 is TGCGCCACCGAAGAGAGCGGGACTAGCGGGAGTATCGATGAGCAGTTCTTC.

The genes are TRBV11-2 and TRBJ2-7; the D is unclear. Germline V CDR1 and CDR2: SGHAT, FQNNGV. Trimming cost V 8 bases and J 5 bases, with 16 bases left between them. This CDR3 spans 13 amino acids. This CDR3 reads CASLASGRDEQYF. The CDR3 nucleotides are TGTGCCAGCCTGGCCTCCGGGCGTGACGAGCAGTACTTC.

The chain links TRBV27 to TRBJ2-3; unclear D gene. V lost 4 bases, J lost 6 bases, and 11 bases lay in between. This CDR3 region has 13 residues. Looked up from germline, CDR1 is MNHEY and CDR2 is SMNVEV (reference sequence). This chain's CDR3 is CASSSRVQDTQYF. The CDR3 DNA reads TGTGCCAGCAGTTCAAGGGTCCAGGATACGCAGTATTTT.

Points on this clone: Different DNA sequences within this sample yield the same CDR3. This sequence joins TRBV5-4 and TRBJ1-1, with D perhaps TRBD1 (5 bases). Germline V lookup: CDR1 SGHNT, CDR2 YYREEE (reference sequence). Between the trimmed V and J ends, which lost 5 bases and 1 base, there was a span of 9 bases. The CDR3 length is 13 residues. CDR3 bases: TGTGCCAGCAGGCCCAGGGAGAACACTGAAGCTTTCTTT. As protein: CASRPRENTEAFF.

The chain combines TRBV5-8 with TRBJ1-6; D possibly corresponds to TRBD1 (5 bases). Germline V gene sequence: CDR1 SGHTS, CDR2 YDEGEE. The V end was cut by 2 bases, the J end by 8 bases, with 14 bases between. The CDR3 has 15 residues. CDR3 in amino acids: CASSFSMLGDSPLHF. The CDR3 region has the DNA TGTGCCAGCAGCTTCTCCATGCTGGGGGATTCACCCCTCCACTTT.